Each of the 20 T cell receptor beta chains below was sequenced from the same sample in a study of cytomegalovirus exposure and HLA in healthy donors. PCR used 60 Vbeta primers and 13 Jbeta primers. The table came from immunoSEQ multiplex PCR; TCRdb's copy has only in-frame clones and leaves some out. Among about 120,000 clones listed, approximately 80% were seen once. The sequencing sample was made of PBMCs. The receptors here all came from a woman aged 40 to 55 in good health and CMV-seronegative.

CDR3 in amino acids: CASSYKGANEKLFF. The CDR3 coding sequence is TGTGCCAGCAGTTATAAAGGGGCTAATGAAAAACTGTTTTTT. V usage is TRBV6-6 and J usage is TRBJ1-4, with D possibly TRBD1 on 5 matching bases. The germline gives CDR1 MNHNY, CDR2 SVGAGI (reference sequence). CDR3 size: 14 residues. V shed 3 bases and J shed 3 bases, with 8 bases lying between them.

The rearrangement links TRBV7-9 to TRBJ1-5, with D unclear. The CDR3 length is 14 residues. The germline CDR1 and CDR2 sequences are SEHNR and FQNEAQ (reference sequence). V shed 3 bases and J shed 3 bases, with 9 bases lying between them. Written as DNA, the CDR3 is TGTGCCAGCAGCTTCTCAGACTCCAATCAGCCCCAGCATTTT. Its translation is CASSFSDSNQPQHF.

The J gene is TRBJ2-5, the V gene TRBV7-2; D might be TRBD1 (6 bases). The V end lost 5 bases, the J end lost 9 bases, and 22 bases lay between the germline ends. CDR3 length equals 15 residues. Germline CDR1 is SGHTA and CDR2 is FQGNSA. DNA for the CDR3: TGTGCCAGCAGCCTAAGACACAGGGTTTCGGAGGCCCAGTACTTC. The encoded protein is CASSLRHRVSEAQYF.

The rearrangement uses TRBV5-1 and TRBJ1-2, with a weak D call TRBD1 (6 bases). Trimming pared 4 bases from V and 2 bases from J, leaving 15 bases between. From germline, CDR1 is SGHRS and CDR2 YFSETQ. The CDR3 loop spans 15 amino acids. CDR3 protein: CASSQTLGQNYGYTF. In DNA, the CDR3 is TGCGCCAGCAGCCAAACCCTCGGACAGAACTATGGCTACACCTTC.

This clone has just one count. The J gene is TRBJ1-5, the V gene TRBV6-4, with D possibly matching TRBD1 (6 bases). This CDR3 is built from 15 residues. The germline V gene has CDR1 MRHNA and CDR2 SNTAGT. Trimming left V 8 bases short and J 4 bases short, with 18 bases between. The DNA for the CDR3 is TGTGCCAGCCTCCACGGGGGGGCGGATAATCAGCCCCAGCATTTT. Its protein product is CASLHGGADNQPQHF.

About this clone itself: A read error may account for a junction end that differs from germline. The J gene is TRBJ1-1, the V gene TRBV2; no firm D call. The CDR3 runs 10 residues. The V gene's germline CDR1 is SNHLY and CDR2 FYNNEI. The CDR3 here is CASSETRFVF. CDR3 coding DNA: TGTGCCAGCAGTGAAACGAGGTTCGTTTTT.

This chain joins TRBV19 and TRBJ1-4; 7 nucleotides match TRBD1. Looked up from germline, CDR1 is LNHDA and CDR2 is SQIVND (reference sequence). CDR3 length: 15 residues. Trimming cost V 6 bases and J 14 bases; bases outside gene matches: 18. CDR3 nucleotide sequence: TGTGCCAGTAGAATCAAGGGACAGTCGGAGGGAAAGCTGTTTTTT. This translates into CASRIKGQSEGKLFF.

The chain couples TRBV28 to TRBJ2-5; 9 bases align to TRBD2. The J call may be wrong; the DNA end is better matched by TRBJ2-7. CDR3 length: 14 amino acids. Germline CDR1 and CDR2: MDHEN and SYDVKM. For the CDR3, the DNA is TGTGCCAGCAGTCTCCCGGGACTAGCTTACGAGCAGTACTTC. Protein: CASSLPGLAYEQYF.

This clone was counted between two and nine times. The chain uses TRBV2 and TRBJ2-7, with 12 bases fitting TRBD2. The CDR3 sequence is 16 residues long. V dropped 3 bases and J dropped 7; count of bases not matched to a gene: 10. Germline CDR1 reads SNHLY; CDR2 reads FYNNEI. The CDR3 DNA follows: TGTGCCAGCAGTGATGTCCCTAGCGGGAGGGGGCGTGAGCAGTACTTC. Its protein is CASSDVPSGRGREQYF. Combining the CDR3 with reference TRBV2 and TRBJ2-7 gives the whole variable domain EPEVTQTPSHQVTQMGQEVILRCVPISNHLYFYWYRQILGQKVEFLVSFYNNEISEKSEIFDDQFSVERPDGSNFTLKIRSTKLEDSAMYFCASSDVPSGRGREQYFGPGTRLTVT.

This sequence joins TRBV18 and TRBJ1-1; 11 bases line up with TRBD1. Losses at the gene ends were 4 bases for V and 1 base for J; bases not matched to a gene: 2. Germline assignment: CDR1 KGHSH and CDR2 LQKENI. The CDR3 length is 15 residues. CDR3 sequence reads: CASSHGTGGNTEAFF. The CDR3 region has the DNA TGTGCCAGCTCACACGGGACAGGGGGGAACACTGAAGCTTTCTTT.

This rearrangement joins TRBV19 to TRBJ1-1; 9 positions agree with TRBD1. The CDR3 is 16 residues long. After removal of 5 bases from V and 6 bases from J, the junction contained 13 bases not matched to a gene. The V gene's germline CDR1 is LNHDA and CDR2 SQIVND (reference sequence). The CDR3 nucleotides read TGTGCCAGTAGTGCCCTCCCGCAGGGACAGGGTGCTGAAGCTTTCTTT. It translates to CASSALPQGQGAEAFF. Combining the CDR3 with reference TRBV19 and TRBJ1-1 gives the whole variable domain DGGITQSPKYLFRKEGQNVTLSCEQNLNHDAMYWYRQDPGQGLRLIYYSQIVNDFQKGDIAEGYSVSREKKESFPLTVTSAQKNPTAFYLCASSALPQGQGAEAFFGQGTRLTVV.

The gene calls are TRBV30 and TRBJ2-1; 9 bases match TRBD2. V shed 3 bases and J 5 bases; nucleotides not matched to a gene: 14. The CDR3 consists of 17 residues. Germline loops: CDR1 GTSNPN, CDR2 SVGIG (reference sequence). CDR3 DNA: TGTGCCTGGAGGAACGGAAGAGTAATAGCGGGGGACAATGAGCAGTTCTTC. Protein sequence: CAWRNGRVIAGDNEQFF. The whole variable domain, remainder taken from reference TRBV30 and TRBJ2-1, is SQTIHQWPATLVQPVGSPLSLECTVEGTSNPNLYWYRQAAGRGLQLLFYSVGIGQISSEVPQNLSASRPQDRQFILSSKKLLLSDSGFYLCAWRNGRVIAGDNEQFFGPGTRLTVL.

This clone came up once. CDR3 in DNA: TGTGCCAGCAGCTTGATCAAGAGAGAGTACAATGAGCAGTTCTTC. It encodes CASSLIKREYNEQFF. The chain uses TRBV5-4 and TRBJ2-1; D uncertain. The ends were cut back, 1 base at V and 4 bases at J, with 12 bases in the middle. This CDR3 comprises 15 residues. Germline-derived CDR1 and CDR2 are SGHNT and YYREEE (reference sequence).

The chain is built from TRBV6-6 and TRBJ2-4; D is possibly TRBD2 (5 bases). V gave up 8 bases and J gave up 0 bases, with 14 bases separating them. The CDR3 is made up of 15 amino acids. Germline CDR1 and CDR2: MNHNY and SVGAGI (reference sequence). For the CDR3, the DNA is TGTGCCAGCCTGGAGAGCGGATTAGCCAAAAACATTCAGTACTTC. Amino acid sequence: CASLESGLAKNIQYF.

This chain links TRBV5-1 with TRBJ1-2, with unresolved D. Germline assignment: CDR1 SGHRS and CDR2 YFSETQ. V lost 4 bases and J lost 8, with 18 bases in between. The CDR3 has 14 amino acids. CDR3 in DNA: TGCGCCAGCAGCAAGGATCGGGAATTCAGGGGCTACACCTTC. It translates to CASSKDREFRGYTF.

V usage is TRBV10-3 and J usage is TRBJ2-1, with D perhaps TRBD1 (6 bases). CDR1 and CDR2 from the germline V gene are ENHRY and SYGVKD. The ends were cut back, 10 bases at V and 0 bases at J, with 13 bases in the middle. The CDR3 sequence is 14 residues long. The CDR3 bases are TGTGCCACCAGGACAGCCAACTCCTACAATGAGCAGTTCTTC. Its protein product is CATRTANSYNEQFF.

This CDR3 reads CASYNRGNQPQHF. As DNA, the CDR3 is TGTGCCAGCTACAACCGGGGCAATCAGCCCCAGCATTTT. V is TRBV27 and J is TRBJ1-5, with no clear D. CDR1 is MNHEY, CDR2 SMNVEV, per germline (reference sequence). The CDR3 extends over 13 amino acids. The ends were cut back, 8 bases at V and 2 bases at J, with 10 bases in the middle.

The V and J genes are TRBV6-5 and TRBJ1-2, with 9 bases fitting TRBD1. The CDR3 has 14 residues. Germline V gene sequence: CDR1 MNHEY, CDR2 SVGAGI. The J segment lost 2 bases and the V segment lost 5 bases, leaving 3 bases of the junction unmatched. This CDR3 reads CASSLGTGNYGYTF. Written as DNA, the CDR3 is TGTGCCAGCAGTCTCGGGACAGGGAACTATGGCTACACCTTC.

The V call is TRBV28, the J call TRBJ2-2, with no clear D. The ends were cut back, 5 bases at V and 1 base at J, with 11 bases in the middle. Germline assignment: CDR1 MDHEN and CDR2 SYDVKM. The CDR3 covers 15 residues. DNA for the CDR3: TGTGCCAGCAGTGTTGGGCACCGGAACACCGGGGAGCTGTTTTTT. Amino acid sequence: CASSVGHRNTGELFF. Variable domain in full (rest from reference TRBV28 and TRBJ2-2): DVKVTQSSRYLVKRTGEKVFLECVQDMDHENMFWYRQDPGLGLRLIYFSYDVKMKEKGDIPEGYSVSREKKERFSLILESASTNQTSMYLCASSVGHRNTGELFFGEGSRLTVL.

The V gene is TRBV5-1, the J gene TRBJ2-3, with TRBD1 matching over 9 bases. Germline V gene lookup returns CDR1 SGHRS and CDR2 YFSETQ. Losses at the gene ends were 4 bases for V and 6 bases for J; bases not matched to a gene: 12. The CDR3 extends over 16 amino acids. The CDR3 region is CASSPPVGQGLDTQYF. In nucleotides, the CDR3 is TGCGCCAGCAGCCCTCCGGTTGGACAGGGGCTCGATACGCAGTATTTT. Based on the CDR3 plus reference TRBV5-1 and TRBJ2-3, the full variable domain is KAGVTQTPRYLIKTRGQQVTLSCSPISGHRSVSWYQQTPGQGLQFLFEYFSETQRNKGNFPGRFSGRQFSNSRSEMNVSTLELGDSALYLCASSPPVGQGLDTQYFGPGTRLTVL.